The rows below give T cell receptor beta chains drawn from one sample of a study of blood T cells in healthy people across ages. TCRdb ran MiXCR on the 5' RACE reads and lists one entry per CDR3 protein. This table has just over 800,000 distinct CDR3 sequences, about 59% appearing once. Sequencing was done on a sample of blood. These receptors were obtained from a man in his thirties or forties in good health. Both conserved end residues are part of each CDR3. D genes are given only for firm matches. The size entry is marked missing in some rows and otherwise reads once, few, many or a size class.

few TRBJ2-7 TRBD2 TRBV9 TGTGCCAGCAGCGTAAGCCTGGGGAGGGGCTACGAGCAGTACTTC CASSVSLGRGYEQYF
- TRBJ1-1 TRBD1 TRBV10-3 TGTGCCATCAGTATTGTGGGACAGGGCGAAACTGAAGCTTTCTTT CAISIVGQGETEAFF
- TRBJ2-1 - TRBV4-3 TGCGCCAGCAGCCATTTGGGTGGGGAGCAGTTCTTC CASSHLGGEQFF
- TRBJ2-1 - TRBV9 TGTGCCAGCAGCGTAGGACTAACGCCTTACAATGAGCAGTTCTTC CASSVGLTPYNEQFF
- TRBJ2-7 - TRBV7-3 TGTGCCAGCAGCGCAAACGACGGCTACGAGCAGTACTTC CASSANDGYEQYF
- TRBJ2-2 - TRBV7-3 TGTGCCAGCAGCGAGATTAACACCGGGGAGCTGTTTTTT CASSEINTGELFF
- TRBJ2-6 TRBD1 TRBV7-3 TGTGCCAGCAGCTCCGACAGGGGTGGGGCCAACGTCCTGACTTTC CASSSDRGGANVLTF
- TRBJ2-7 TRBD2 TRBV11-1 TGTGCCAGCAGCTTAGGGGCCCGAGCGGGGGCTACGAGCGCAAGCTCCTACGAGCAGTACTTC CASSLGARAGATSASSYEQYF
- TRBJ1-6 - TRBV6-1 TGTGCCAGCAGCCGAGAAGAGTTCGGGATTTGGTCACCCCTCCACTTT CASSREEFGIWSPLHF
- TRBJ2-1 TRBD1 TRBV29-1 TGCAGCGCTTCGGCCGGGACAGATACAATGGGGCAGTTCTTC CSASAGTDTMGQFF
- TRBJ2-3 TRBD2 TRBV7-2 TGTGCCAGCAGCTTCCAGCGGGGGGCCACAGATACGCAGTATTTT CASSFQRGATDTQYF
few TRBJ2-6 - TRBV27 TGTGCCAGCGATTCGGTCCTGGGTAGCTCTGGGGCCAACGTCCTGACTTTC CASDSVLGSSGANVLTF
- TRBJ2-1 TRBD2 TRBV7-2 TGTGCCAGCAGCTTTTCCGGGACTAGAGACAATGAGCAGTTCTTC CASSFSGTRDNEQFF
few TRBJ2-7 - TRBV10-3 TGTGCCATCAGTGAGTCGCGGTACGAGCAGTACTTC CAISESRYEQYF
- TRBJ2-5 - TRBV29-1 TGCAGCGTTGAAGAGTGGGGGGCTCTAGAGACCCAGTACTTC CSVEEWGALETQYF
- TRBJ2-1 TRBD2 TRBV6-5 TGTGCCAGCAGTTTTTCGGAGACTAGCTGGAGCTCCTACAATGAGCAGTTCTTC CASSFSETSWSSYNEQFF
once TRBJ2-3 - TRBV28 TGTGCCAGCAGTCCCCATAGGGCAGATACGCAGTATTTT CASSPHRADTQYF
- TRBJ2-1 TRBD2 TRBV5-1 TGCGCCAGCAGCTGGCCGACTAGCGGGGGAAACAATGAGCAGTTCTTC CASSWPTSGGNNEQFF
- TRBJ2-7 TRBD2 TRBV12-3/TRBV12-4 TGTGCCAGCAGTTTAAGGCTAGCGGGGCCTTCCTACGAGCAGTACTTC CASSLRLAGPSYEQYF
- TRBJ2-7 TRBD2 TRBV4-3 TGCGCCAGCAGCCAAGATCGGTCACTAGCGGCAGCCTACGAGCAGTACTTC CASSQDRSLAAAYEQYF
- TRBJ2-3 TRBD2 TRBV10-3 TGTGCCATCGGCACTAGCGTGTCGAGCACAGATACGCAGTATTTT CAIGTSVSSTDTQYF
once TRBJ2-3 TRBD2 TRBV3-1 TGTGCCAGCAGCCAATCCGGCGGGAGATTATCTAGCACAGATACGCAGTATTTT CASSQSGGRLSSTDTQYF
- TRBJ2-1 - TRBV3-1 TGTGCCAGCACTAAGGGTGGGCAAGAGACCCAGTTCTTC CASTKGGQETQFF
- TRBJ1-4 TRBD1 TRBV3-1 TGTGCCAGCAGCGTCTCAACCGGGACAGCAACTAATGAAAAACTGTTTTTT CASSVSTGTATNEKLFF
once TRBJ2-5 TRBD2 TRBV9 TGTGCCAGCAGCGTAGAACTAGCGGGGGGCCACGAGGCCCAGTACTTC CASSVELAGGHEAQYF
few TRBJ2-7 - TRBV6-2/TRBV6-3 TGTGCCAGCAGTTACTCGGGTGGGGCCTACAGCTACGAGCAGTACTTC CASSYSGGAYSYEQYF
- TRBJ2-7 TRBD1 TRBV29-1 TGCAGCTTTGGACAGGGCTCCTACGAGCAGTACTTC CSFGQGSYEQYF
- TRBJ2-1 - TRBV7-2 TGTGCCAGCAGCCGAGGGGCGGGACAAAGAGTTGAGCAGTTCTTC CASSRGAGQRVEQFF
once TRBJ2-7 TRBD2 TRBV6-2/TRBV6-3 TGTGCCAGCATCCTCGGGGGGGCCGCCTCCTACGAGCAGTACTTC CASILGGAASYEQYF
- TRBJ2-3 TRBD2 TRBV20-1 TGCAGTGCTAGTGGGGGACTAGCGGGAGTAGATACGCAGTATTTT CSASGGLAGVDTQYF
- TRBJ2-7 TRBD2 TRBV20-1 TGCAGTGCCGACGGGAGGGGTAACGAGCAGTACTTC CSADGRGNEQYF
- TRBJ1-5 TRBD1 TRBV6-2/TRBV6-3 TGTGCCAGGAATACAGGGGCAGGTCAGCCCCAGCATTTT CARNTGAGQPQHF
- TRBJ1-2 - TRBV29-1 TGCAGCGTTGAAGATCATATCCGGGACTATGGCTACACCTTC CSVEDHIRDYGYTF
- TRBJ2-4 TRBD2 TRBV6-6 TGTGCCAGCAGTTATTTTGGTCAGGGAGGGCCCAAAAACATTCAGTACTTC CASSYFGQGGPKNIQYF
- TRBJ2-5 TRBD2 TRBV7-9 TGTGCCAGCAGCCCCCCGACTAGCGGGGGGGGTGAGACCCAGTACTTC CASSPPTSGGGETQYF
- TRBJ2-3 - TRBV20-1 TGCAGTGCTAGAGCAACTAGCTCTGGCACAGATACGCAGTATTTT CSARATSSGTDTQYF
few TRBJ2-1 - TRBV9 TGTGCCAGCAGCGTAGATCAGGGGCGTAGCTCCTACAATGAGCAGTTCTTC CASSVDQGRSSYNEQFF
- TRBJ1-4 - TRBV4-3 TGCGCCAGCAGCCAAGACGACCAGAGTAATGAAAAACTGTTTTTT CASSQDDQSNEKLFF
- TRBJ2-7 TRBD1 TRBV20-1 TGCAGTGCTAGAGATCCGGCCGGACAGGGCGCTTACGAGCAGTACTTC CSARDPAGQGAYEQYF
- TRBJ2-3 - TRBV3-1 TGTGCCAGCAGCACCTCTCAAAATGCCATCCCCGATACGCAGTATTTT CASSTSQNAIPDTQYF
- TRBJ2-1 - TRBV10-3 TGTGCCATCAGTGGTTACGGGGGCTCCTACGAGCAGTTCTTC CAISGYGGSYEQFF
many TRBJ1-4 TRBD1 TRBV7-2 TGTGCCAGCAGCATCCGACATACACAGGGGGAAAAACTGTTTTTT CASSIRHTQGEKLFF
- TRBJ1-1 - TRBV7-3 TGTGCCAGCAGCTCCCCCTCGAAAGAGTTTACGGCTTTCTTT CASSSPSKEFTAFF
- TRBJ1-5 TRBD1 TRBV10-3 TGTGCCGCAGGGGACAGGGTCTATAGCGATCAGCCCCAGCATTTT CAAGDRVYSDQPQHF
once TRBJ1-1 - TRBV7-9 TGTGCCAGCAGCTTAGTATCCGGAGCCACTGAAGCTTTCTTT CASSLVSGATEAFF
few TRBJ2-3 TRBD2 TRBV20-1 TGCAGTGCTAGCGAGGCTAGCGGAGGGACAGATACGCAGTATTTT CSASEASGGTDTQYF
- TRBJ2-3 - TRBV6-2/TRBV6-3 TGTGCCAGCAGGACCTTTGGGGGGACTAGCACAGATACGCAGTATTTT CASRTFGGTSTDTQYF
- TRBJ2-2 - TRBV10-2 TGCGCCAGCAGTGGGGCGACCGGGGAGCTGTTTTTT CASSGATGELFF
few TRBJ1-2 - TRBV9 TGTGCCAGCAGCAGGGACCGGAATGGCTACACCTTC CASSRDRNGYTF
- TRBJ2-5 - TRBV6-2/TRBV6-3 TGTGCCAGCAGTTACTCGTTAGGGTACCAAGAGACCCAGTACTTC CASSYSLGYQETQYF
few TRBJ1-2 - TRBV6-5 TGTGCCAGCAGCCCCGACGGCTACTATGGCTACACCTTC CASSPDGYYGYTF
- TRBJ2-1 - TRBV7-2 TGTGCCAGCAGCTTAGTCGCCCAAGGGTACAATGAGCAGTTCTTC CASSLVAQGYNEQFF
few TRBJ1-2 TRBD1 TRBV2 TGTGCCAGCAGGCTCATTGACAGGGGCTATGGCTACACCTTC CASRLIDRGYGYTF
- TRBJ2-7 TRBD2 TRBV12-3/TRBV12-4 TGTGCCAGCAGTTTAGCCTCTAGCGGGGGGTTCTCCTACGAGCAGTACTTC CASSLASSGGFSYEQYF
few TRBJ2-5 - TRBV25-1 TGTGCCAGCAGTGGCTGGGGGCTGGAGACCCAGTACTTC CASSGWGLETQYF
- TRBJ1-5 - TRBV20-1 TGCAGTGCCGAGCCCGGGGGCGGTACGAGTCAGCCCCAGCATTTT CSAEPGGGTSQPQHF
- TRBJ1-6 - TRBV10-2 TGCGCCAGCAGTCGGACTCCTGTGCCTTCACCCCTCCACTTT CASSRTPVPSPLHF
- TRBJ2-1 TRBD1 TRBV20-1 TGCAGTGCTAGTCCCGGGACAGGGGTCAATGAGCAGTTCTTC CSASPGTGVNEQFF
- TRBJ1-2 TRBD1 TRBV7-2 TGTGCCAGCTTTAGACAGGGGGCAGGTGGCTACACCTTC CASFRQGAGGYTF